Presented here are 22 T cell receptor beta chains from one specimen sequenced in a study of T cell responses to AZD1222 COVID-19 vaccine. Produced via immunoSEQ multiplex PCR; TCRdb's table is partial and in-frame only. The sample has roughly 140,000 clones, 85% to 90% seen once. Here the sequenced sample was peripheral blood, taken 28 days after the second AZD1222 dose. The receptors were sampled from an adult who received the AZD1222 COVID-19 vaccine.

The rearrangement links TRBV6-5 to TRBJ1-1; TRBD1 matches at 7 bases. The CDR3 sequence is 13 residues long. V was pared by 6 bases and J by 5 bases, with 6 bases of the junction left unmatched. Looked up from germline, CDR1 is MNHEY and CDR2 is SVGAGI. The CDR3 reads CASRRQGGTEAFF. The CDR3 DNA follows: TGTGCCAGCAGAAGACAGGGAGGGACTGAAGCTTTCTTT.

The chain joins TRBV7-2 to TRBJ2-5, with 11 bases aligning to TRBD2. This CDR3 is 15 amino acids long. Germline V gene sequence: CDR1 SGHTA, CDR2 FQGNSA. Unmatched junction bases numbered 8, after V lost 6 bases and J lost 5 bases. CDR3 loop: CASRPSGGPGETQYF. CDR3 bases: TGTGCCAGCAGGCCTAGCGGGGGGCCGGGGGAGACCCAGTACTTC. Variable domain in full (rest from reference TRBV7-2 and TRBJ2-5): GAGVSQSPSNKVTEKGKDVELRCDPISGHTALYWYRQSLGQGLEFLIYFQGNSAPDKSGLPSDRFSAERTGGSVSTLTIQRTQQEDSAVYLCASRPSGGPGETQYFGPGTRLLVL.

For this clone: The sample has other DNA sequences that encode this CDR3 too. The rearrangement uses TRBV5-4 and TRBJ1-1; D not certain. V was shortened by 0 bases and J by 0 bases, with 6 bases between the two germline ends. From germline, CDR1 is SGHNT and CDR2 YYREEE (reference sequence). CDR3 length: 14 residues. CDR3 in amino acids: CASSLEAVNTEAFF. In DNA, the CDR3 is TGTGCCAGCAGCTTGGAGGCAGTGAACACTGAAGCTTTCTTT.

This clone was found once. The genes are TRBV24-1 and TRBJ1-1, with a possible D match to TRBD1 (5 bases). In germline, CDR1 is KGHDR, CDR2 SFDVKD. The V and J ends lost 2 bases and 1 base respectively, with 10 bases between them. CDR3 length: 15 amino acids. The CDR3 bases are TGTGCCACCAGTGATTCCGGGACCGCGAACACTGAAGCTTTCTTT. This gives the protein CATSDSGTANTEAFF.

The chain couples TRBV10-3 to TRBJ2-1, with D perhaps matching TRBD1 (5 bases). The V and J ends lost 4 bases and 12 bases respectively, with 19 bases between them. The CDR3 totals 14 residues. Germline-derived CDR1 and CDR2 are ENHRY and SYGVKD. In DNA, the CDR3 is TGTGCCATCAGTGGACAGACCACAAATGAAGGGCAGTTCTTC. Translated, it gives CAISGQTTNEGQFF.

The rearrangement uses TRBV9 and TRBJ1-5; D is undetermined. This CDR3 is built from 16 residues. V lost 4 bases and J lost 0, with 14 bases in between. Germline V CDR1 and CDR2: SGDLS, YYNGEE. The CDR3 reads CASSPYDDDSNQPQHF. The CDR3 DNA reads TGTGCCAGCAGCCCATACGACGATGATAGCAATCAGCCCCAGCATTTT. The full variable domain, with the rest looked up from reference TRBV9 and TRBJ1-5, is DSGVTQTPKHLITATGQRVTLRCSPRSGDLSVYWYQQSLDQGLQFLIQYYNGEERAKGNILERFSAQQFPDLHSELNLSSLELGDSALYFCASSPYDDDSNQPQHFGDGTRLSIL.

In DNA form, the CDR3 reads TGTGCCAGCGGGGCAGAGGGGTTCAGGGCCGAGTACGAGCAGTACGTC. Translated, it gives CASGAEGFRAEYEQYV. The rearrangement joins TRBV28 to TRBJ2-7; the D call may be TRBD1 or TRBD2 (5 bases each). This CDR3 spans 16 amino acids. Germline lookup yields CDR1 MDHEN and CDR2 SYDVKM. V was pared by 8 bases and J by 4 bases, with 24 bases between.

V usage is TRBV6-5 and J usage is TRBJ2-3; possible D gene TRBD2, 7 bases. In germline, CDR1 is MNHEY, CDR2 SVGAGI. CDR3 size: 15 residues. V was cut by 6 bases and J by 1 base, with 14 bases left in between. Here the CDR3 DNA reads TGTGCCAGCAGAGGAGGGGGGGCTGGCACAGATACGCAGTATTTT. Translating it yields CASRGGGAGTDTQYF.

The chain is built from TRBV19 and TRBJ2-3, with 14 bases identical to TRBD2. The J segment lost 3 bases and the V segment lost 10 bases, leaving 6 bases of the junction unmatched. There are 15 residues in the CDR3. Germline assignment: CDR1 LNHDA and CDR2 SQIVND (reference sequence). CDR3 amino acids: CATRTSGGPTDTQYF. In DNA, the CDR3 is TGTGCCACCAGGACTAGCGGGGGGCCTACAGATACGCAGTATTTT. Based on the CDR3 plus reference TRBV19 and TRBJ2-3, the full variable domain is DGGITQSPKYLFRKEGQNVTLSCEQNLNHDAMYWYRQDPGQGLRLIYYSQIVNDFQKGDIAEGYSVSREKKESFPLTVTSAQKNPTAFYLCATRTSGGPTDTQYFGPGTRLTVL.

V usage is TRBV28 and J usage is TRBJ2-4; tentatively, D is TRBD1 (5 bases). The CDR3 consists of 16 residues. V lost 0 bases to trimming and J lost 0 bases, with 9 bases between them. The germline CDR1 and CDR2 sequences are MDHEN and SYDVKM. The CDR3 region has the DNA TGTGCCAGCAGTTTATGGACAGTGGAAGCCAAAAACATTCAGTACTTC. Translation gives CASSLWTVEAKNIQYF.

In its sample, this clone was seen once. The chain joins TRBV5-1 to TRBJ2-5; TRBD2 matches at 16 bases. V trimming: 3 bases; J trimming: 4 bases; junction bases outside the gene matches: 6. The CDR3 is 17 amino acids. Germline CDR1 reads SGHRS; CDR2 reads YFSETQ. CDR3 protein: CASSSGTSGRAIETQYF. CDR3 DNA sequence: TGCGCCAGCAGCTCTGGGACTAGCGGGAGGGCCATAGAGACCCAGTACTTC.

The V and J genes are TRBV6-1 and TRBJ2-3; D might be TRBD1 (5 bases). Trimming stripped 2 bases from V and 3 bases from J, with 9 bases between. The CDR3 has 14 amino acids. CDR1 is MNHNS, CDR2 SASEGT, per germline. As DNA, the CDR3 is TGTGCCAGCAGTGAAATGGCAGGGACAGATACGCAGTATTTT. Translated: CASSEMAGTDTQYF.

The chain joins TRBV6-1 to TRBJ2-1, with D perhaps assigned TRBD1 or TRBD2 (5 bases each). The V end was cut by 0 bases, the J end by 7 bases, with 13 bases between. The CDR3 spans 15 residues. Germline CDR1 is MNHNS and CDR2 is SASEGT. In DNA form, the CDR3 reads TGTGCCAGCAGTGAAGCGGGGGTGTCTTATAATGAGCAGTTCTTC. Translating gives CASSEAGVSYNEQFF.

The chain employs TRBV13 and TRBJ1-3, with unresolved D. V lost 5 bases and J lost 4, with 18 bases in between. The CDR3 sequence is 16 residues long. The V gene's germline CDR1 is PRHDT and CDR2 FYEKMQ (reference sequence). CDR3 in amino acids: CASSPASERGGNTIYF. The CDR3 DNA reads as TGTGCCAGCAGCCCGGCATCCGAGCGTGGAGGAAACACCATATATTTT.

V and J are TRBV10-1 and TRBJ2-3; tentatively, D is TRBD2 (7 bases). Trimming removed 7 bases at V and 10 bases at J, with 21 bases between. Germline assignment: CDR1 WNHNN and CDR2 SYGVQD (reference sequence). There are 14 residues in the CDR3. This CDR3 is CASTNVRGATPQYF. In nucleotides, the CDR3 is TGCGCCAGCACCAACGTTCGGGGGGCCACGCCGCAGTATTTT.

This chain links TRBV11-2 with TRBJ1-4, with D perhaps matching TRBD1 (5 bases). Germline assignment: CDR1 SGHAT and CDR2 FQNNGV. The CDR3 covers 16 residues. Trimming removed 6 bases at V and 8 bases at J, with 22 bases between. The CDR3 spells CASSSVTGTVGEKLFF. Written as DNA, the CDR3 is TGTGCCAGCAGTTCCGTAACCGGGACTGTGGGGGAAAAACTGTTTTTT.

This clone occurred once. V usage is TRBV6-5 and J usage is TRBJ1-3, with 7 bases matching TRBD1. The CDR3 contains 14 residues. Germline V gives CDR1 MNHEY, CDR2 SVGAGI. The ends lost 9 bases at V and 3 bases at J; junction bases unmatched: 8. The CDR3 nucleotides are TGTGCCAGTACTCAGGGGGTTGGTGGAAACACCATATATTTT. This translates into CASTQGVGGNTIYF.

The chain couples TRBV3-1 (or the pseudogene TRBV3-2) to TRBJ1-5; TRBD1 matches 9 bases. V gave up 5 bases and J gave up 7 bases; unmatched junction bases: 9. The CDR3 consists of 15 residues. Germline CDR1 LGHDT, CDR2 YNNKEL (reference sequence). CDR3 DNA: TGTGCCAGCAGCTCCTCGGACAGGGGAGGACAGCCCCAGCATTTT. Encoded protein: CASSSSDRGGQPQHF.

In this sample, this clone turned up many times. This chain joins TRBV4-1 and TRBJ2-1, with 9 bases fitting TRBD1. The CDR3 has 18 residues. The trim removed 0 bases at V and 3 bases at J, leaving 9 bases unmatched. From germline, CDR1 is MGHRA and CDR2 YSYEKL. CDR3: CASSQDPMRDRVYNEQFF. The CDR3, as DNA: TGCGCCAGCAGCCAAGATCCCATGAGGGACAGGGTCTACAATGAGCAGTTCTTC.

The chain uses TRBV18 and TRBJ1-1, with unresolved D. The length of the CDR3 is 13 residues. The V end lost 3 bases, the J end lost 6 bases, and 11 bases lay between the germline ends. Per the germline V gene, CDR1 is KGHSH and CDR2 is LQKENI. The CDR3 here is CASSPGIIAEAFF. The CDR3 DNA is TGTGCCAGCTCACCGGGTATAATTGCTGAAGCTTTCTTT.

The chain recombines TRBV6-2 or TRBV6-3 with TRBJ1-5, with 8 bases that match TRBD1. The germline V gene has CDR1 MNHEY and CDR2 SVGEGT. This CDR3 has 14 residues. Losses at the gene ends were 6 bases for V and 6 bases for J; bases not matched to a gene: 7. The chain's CDR3 is CASRPDRGSQPQHF. The CDR3 DNA reads as TGTGCCAGCAGACCTGACAGGGGCAGTCAGCCCCAGCATTTT.

This rearrangement joins TRBV13 to TRBJ2-7; TRBD2 matches at 10 bases. V shed 1 base and J 6 bases; nucleotides not matched to a gene: 9. The CDR3 runs 16 residues. Looked up from germline, CDR1 is PRHDT and CDR2 is FYEKMQ (reference sequence). The DNA for the CDR3 is TGTGCCAGCAGCTTAGCCCGGACTAGCGGCCGCCGCGAGCAGTACTTC. This gives the protein CASSLARTSGRREQYF.